This T cell receptor (beta chain) comes out of a study of OX40 agonist ivuxolimab in advanced cancers. V lost 0 bases, J lost 1 base, and 8 bases lay in between. The CDR3 is 15 residues long. Germline values: CDR1 LNHDA, CDR2 SQIVND (reference sequence). Sequenced by immunoSEQ multiplex PCR; TCRdb stores in-frame clones only, minus some. There are tens of thousands of clones in the sample; more than 85% occur only once, and around 6.9% lies in the top ten. The starting material was CD4+ or CD8+ T cells sorted from blood, obtained in a trial of the OX40 agonist ivuxolimab. V usage is TRBV19 and J usage is TRBJ2-3; maybe TRBD2 (5 bases). The source is an adult with an advanced solid tumor such as melanoma, head and neck, liver or kidney cancer. The CDR3 DNA reads as TGTGCCAGTAGTATAGAGGGGAGTCGCACAGATACGCAGTATTTT. Protein: CASSIEGSRTDTQYF.